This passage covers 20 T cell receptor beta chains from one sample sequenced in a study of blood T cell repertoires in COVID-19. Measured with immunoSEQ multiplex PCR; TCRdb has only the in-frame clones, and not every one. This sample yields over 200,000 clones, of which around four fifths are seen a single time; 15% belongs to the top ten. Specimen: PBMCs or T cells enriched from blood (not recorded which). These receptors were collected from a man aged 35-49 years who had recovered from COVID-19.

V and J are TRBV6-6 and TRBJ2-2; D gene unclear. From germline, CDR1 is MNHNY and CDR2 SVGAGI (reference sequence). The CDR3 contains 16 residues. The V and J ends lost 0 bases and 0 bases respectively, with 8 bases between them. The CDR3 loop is CASSYSSATNTGELFF. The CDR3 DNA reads TGTGCCAGCAGTTACTCGAGTGCGACGAACACCGGGGAGCTGTTTTTT.

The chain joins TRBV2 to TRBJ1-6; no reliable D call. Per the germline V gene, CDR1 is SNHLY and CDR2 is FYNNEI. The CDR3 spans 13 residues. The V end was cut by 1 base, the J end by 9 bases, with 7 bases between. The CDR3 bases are TGTGCCAGCAGTGAAGTGGGGAGTTCACCCCTCCACTTT. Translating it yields CASSEVGSSPLHF.

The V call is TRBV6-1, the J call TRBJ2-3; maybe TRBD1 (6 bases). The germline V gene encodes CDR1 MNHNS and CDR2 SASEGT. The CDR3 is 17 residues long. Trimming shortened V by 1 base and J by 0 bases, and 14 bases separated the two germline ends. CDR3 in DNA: TGTGCCAGCAGTGAAGTATTTAGGACAGACAGCACAGATACGCAGTATTTT. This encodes CASSEVFRTDSTDTQYF.

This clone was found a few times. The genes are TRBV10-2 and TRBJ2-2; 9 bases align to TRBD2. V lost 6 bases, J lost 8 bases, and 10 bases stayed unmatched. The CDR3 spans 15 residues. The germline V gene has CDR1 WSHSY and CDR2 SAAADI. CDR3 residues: CASRTLAGGLGELFF. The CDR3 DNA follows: TGCGCCAGCAGGACCTTGGCGGGAGGGCTTGGGGAGCTGTTTTTT.

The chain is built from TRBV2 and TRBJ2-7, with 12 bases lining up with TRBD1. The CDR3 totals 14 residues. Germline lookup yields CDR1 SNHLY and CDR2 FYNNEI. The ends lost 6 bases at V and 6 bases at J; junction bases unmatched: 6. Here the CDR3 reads CASSERDRGREQYF. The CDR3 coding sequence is TGTGCCAGCAGCGAGCGGGACAGGGGGCGCGAGCAGTACTTC. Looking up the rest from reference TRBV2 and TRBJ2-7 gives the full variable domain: EPEVTQTPSHQVTQMGQEVILRCVPISNHLYFYWYRQILGQKVEFLVSFYNNEISEKSEIFDDQFSVERPDGSNFTLKIRSTKLEDSAMYFCASSERDRGREQYFGPGTRLTVT.

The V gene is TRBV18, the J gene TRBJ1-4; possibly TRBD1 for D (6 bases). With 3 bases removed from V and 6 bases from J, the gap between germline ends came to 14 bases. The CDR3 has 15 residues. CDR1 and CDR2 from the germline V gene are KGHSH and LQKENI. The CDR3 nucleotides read TGTGCCAGCTCACCCTCCTGGGGGCGCGATGAAAAACTGTTTTTT. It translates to CASSPSWGRDEKLFF.

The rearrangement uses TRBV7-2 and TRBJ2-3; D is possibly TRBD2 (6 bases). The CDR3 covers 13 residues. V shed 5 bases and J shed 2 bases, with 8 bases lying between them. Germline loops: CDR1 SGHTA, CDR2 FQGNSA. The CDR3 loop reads CASSRGFTDTQYF. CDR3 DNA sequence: TGTGCCAGCAGCCGGGGGTTCACAGATACGCAGTATTTT.

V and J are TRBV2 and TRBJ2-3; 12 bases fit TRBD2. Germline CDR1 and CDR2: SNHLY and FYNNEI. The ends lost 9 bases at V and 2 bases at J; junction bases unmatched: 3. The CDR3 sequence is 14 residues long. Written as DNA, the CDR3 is TGTGCCAGTGGACTAGCGGGGACCACAGATACGCAGTATTTT. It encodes CASGLAGTTDTQYF.

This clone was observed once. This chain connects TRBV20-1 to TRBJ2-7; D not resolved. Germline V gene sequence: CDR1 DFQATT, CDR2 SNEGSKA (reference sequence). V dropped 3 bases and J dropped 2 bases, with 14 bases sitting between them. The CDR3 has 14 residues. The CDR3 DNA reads TGCAGTGCTAGTAATTCTGGCAGAACCTACGAGCAGTACTTC. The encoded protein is CSASNSGRTYEQYF.

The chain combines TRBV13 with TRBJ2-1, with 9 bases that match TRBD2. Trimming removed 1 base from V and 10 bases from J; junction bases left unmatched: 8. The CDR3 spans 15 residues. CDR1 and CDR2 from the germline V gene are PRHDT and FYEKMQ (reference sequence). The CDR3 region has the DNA TGTGCCAGCAGCTTAGATCTAGCGGGATCAAAAGAGCAGTTCTTC. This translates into CASSLDLAGSKEQFF.

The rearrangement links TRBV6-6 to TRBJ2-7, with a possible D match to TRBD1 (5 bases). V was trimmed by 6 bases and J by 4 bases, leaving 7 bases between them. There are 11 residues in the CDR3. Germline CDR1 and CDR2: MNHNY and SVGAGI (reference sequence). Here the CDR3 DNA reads TGTGCCAGCAGAACAGGTTACGAGCAGTACTTC. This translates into CASRTGYEQYF.

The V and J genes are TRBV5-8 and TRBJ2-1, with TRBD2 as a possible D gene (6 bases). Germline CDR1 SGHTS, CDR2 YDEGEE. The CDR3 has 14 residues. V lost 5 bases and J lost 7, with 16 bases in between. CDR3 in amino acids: CASSPGRRGNEQFF. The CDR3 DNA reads TGTGCCAGCAGTCCGGGGCGGAGGGGTAATGAGCAGTTCTTC.

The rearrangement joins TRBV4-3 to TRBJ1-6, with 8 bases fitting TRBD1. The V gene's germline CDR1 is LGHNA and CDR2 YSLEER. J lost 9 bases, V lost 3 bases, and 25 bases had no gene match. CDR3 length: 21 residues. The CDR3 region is CASSQTIPPGQVEFHGSPLHF. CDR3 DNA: TGCGCCAGCAGCCAGACGATTCCCCCGGGACAGGTCGAATTTCATGGTTCACCCCTCCACTTT.

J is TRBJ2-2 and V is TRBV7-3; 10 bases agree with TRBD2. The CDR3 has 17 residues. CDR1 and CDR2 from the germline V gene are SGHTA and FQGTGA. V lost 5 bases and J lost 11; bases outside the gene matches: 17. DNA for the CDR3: TGTGCCAGCAGCCCCCCTGGCTTTGGGACTAGCGCGAGAGAGCTGTTTTTT. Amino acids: CASSPPGFGTSARELFF. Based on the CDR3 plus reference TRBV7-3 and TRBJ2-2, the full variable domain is GAGVSQTPSNKVTEKGKYVELRCDPISGHTALYWYRQSLGQGPEFLIYFQGTGAADDSGLPNDRFFAVRPEGSVSTLKIQRTERGDSAVYLCASSPPGFGTSARELFFGEGSRLTVL.

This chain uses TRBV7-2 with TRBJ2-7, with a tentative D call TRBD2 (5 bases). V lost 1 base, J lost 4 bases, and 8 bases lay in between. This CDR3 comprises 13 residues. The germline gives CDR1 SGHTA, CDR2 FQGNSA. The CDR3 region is CASSLDSGYEQYF. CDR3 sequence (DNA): TGTGCCAGCAGCTTAGATTCGGGGTACGAGCAGTACTTC.

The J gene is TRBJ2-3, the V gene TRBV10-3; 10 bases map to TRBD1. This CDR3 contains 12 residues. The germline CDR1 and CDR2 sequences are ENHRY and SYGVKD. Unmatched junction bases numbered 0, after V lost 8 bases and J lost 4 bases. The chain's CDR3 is CAIGQGADTQYF. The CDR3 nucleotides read TGTGCCATCGGACAGGGGGCAGATACGCAGTATTTT.

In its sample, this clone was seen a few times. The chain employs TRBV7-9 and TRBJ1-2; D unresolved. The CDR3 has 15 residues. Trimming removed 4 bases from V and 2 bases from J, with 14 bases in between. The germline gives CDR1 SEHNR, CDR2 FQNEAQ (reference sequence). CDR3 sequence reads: CASSYNTGNNYGYTF. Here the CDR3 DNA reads TGTGCCAGCAGCTATAATACCGGGAACAACTATGGCTACACCTTC.

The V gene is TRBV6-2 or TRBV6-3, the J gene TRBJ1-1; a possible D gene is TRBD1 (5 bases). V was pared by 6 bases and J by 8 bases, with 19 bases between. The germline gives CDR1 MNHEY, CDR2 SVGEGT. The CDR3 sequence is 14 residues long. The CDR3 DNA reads TGTGCCAGCAGCGACGGGACTTCCCGAAAGGAAGCTTTCTTT. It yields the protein CASSDGTSRKEAFF.

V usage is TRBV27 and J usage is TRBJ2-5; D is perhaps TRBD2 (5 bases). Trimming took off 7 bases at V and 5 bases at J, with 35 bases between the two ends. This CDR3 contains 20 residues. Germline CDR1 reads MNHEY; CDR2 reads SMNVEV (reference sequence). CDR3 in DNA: TGTGCCAGCATCGAAAAATGGCCCCAAGGCGGGCCCCCGAGGCGGGAGACCCAGTACTTC. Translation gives CASIEKWPQGGPPRRETQYF.

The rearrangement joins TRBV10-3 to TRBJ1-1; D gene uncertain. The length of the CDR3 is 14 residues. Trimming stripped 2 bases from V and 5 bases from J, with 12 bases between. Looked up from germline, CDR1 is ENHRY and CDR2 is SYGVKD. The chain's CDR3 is CAISEAPAETEAFF. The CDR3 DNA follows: TGTGCCATCAGTGAGGCCCCCGCGGAAACTGAAGCTTTCTTT.